The sequence of this TCR beta chain was determined in a study of cytomegalovirus exposure and HLA in healthy donors. Whole-study findings and limits: The study listed 164 cytomegalovirus-associated TCR beta chains.

Remarks on this clone: Its antigen is not identified.

The PCR was carried out with 60 Vbeta primers and 13 Jbeta primers. Here immunoSEQ multiplex PCR was the method, and the copy in TCRdb shows in-frame clones only, minus some. Its clone listing holds 60,000 to 80,000 clones. V lost 4 bases and J lost 5; bases outside the gene matches: 7. This CDR3 contains 15 residues. From germline, CDR1 is ENHRY and CDR2 SYGVKD. Source material: PBMCs. The chain joins TRBV10-3 to TRBJ2-2, with TRBD2 identical over 7 bases. The receptor was derived from a man aged 40-50 years in good health and CMV-seronegative. Here the CDR3 reads CAISVGEGRTGELFF. In DNA form, the CDR3 reads TGTGCCATCAGTGTTGGGGAGGGGCGGACCGGGGAGCTGTTTTTT.